This T cell receptor beta chain was identified during a study of T cell responses to AZD1222 COVID-19 vaccine. Points from the study as a whole: Targets within unmutated variant regions were reportedly found for nearly half of spike-specific TCRs. Elevations in Spike-specific TCR breadth and depth followed administration of two AZD1222 doses.

Turning to this clone: Its antigen is not identified.

The data were produced by immunoSEQ multiplex PCR, yet TCRdb's version contains in-frame clones alone and is incomplete. The sample contains 100,000 to 150,000 clones, approximately 91% of which appear only once. Material: peripheral blood, obtained 28 days after the second AZD1222 dose. The receptor's source is an adult who received the AZD1222 COVID-19 vaccine.

The CDR3 DNA sequence: TGTGCCAGCTCCCCAACAGGGGGCGCGGATCAGCCCCAGCATTTT. It translates to CASSPTGGADQPQHF. The chain joins TRBV18 to TRBJ1-5, with 9 bases identical to TRBD1. Germline CDR1 KGHSH, CDR2 LQKENI. V lost 6 bases to trimming and J lost 5 bases; unmatched junction nucleotides: 8. This CDR3 contains 15 residues.